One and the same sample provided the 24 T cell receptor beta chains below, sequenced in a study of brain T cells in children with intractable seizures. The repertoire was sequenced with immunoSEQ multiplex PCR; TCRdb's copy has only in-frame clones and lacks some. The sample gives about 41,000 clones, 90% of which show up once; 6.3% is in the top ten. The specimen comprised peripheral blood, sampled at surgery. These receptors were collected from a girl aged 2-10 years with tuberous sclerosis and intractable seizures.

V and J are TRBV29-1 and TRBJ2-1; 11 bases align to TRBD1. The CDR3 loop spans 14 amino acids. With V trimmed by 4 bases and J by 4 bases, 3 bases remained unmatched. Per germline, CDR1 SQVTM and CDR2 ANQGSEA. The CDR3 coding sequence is TGCAGCGTTGGGACAGGGGGCCGATACAATGAGCAGTTCTTC. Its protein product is CSVGTGGRYNEQFF.

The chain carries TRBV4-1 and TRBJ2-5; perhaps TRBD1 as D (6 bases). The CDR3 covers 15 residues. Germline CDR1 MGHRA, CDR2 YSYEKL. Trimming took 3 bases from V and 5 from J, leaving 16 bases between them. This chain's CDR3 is CASSHADRSRETQYF. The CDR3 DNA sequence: TGCGCCAGCAGCCACGCCGACAGGTCCAGGGAGACCCAGTACTTC.

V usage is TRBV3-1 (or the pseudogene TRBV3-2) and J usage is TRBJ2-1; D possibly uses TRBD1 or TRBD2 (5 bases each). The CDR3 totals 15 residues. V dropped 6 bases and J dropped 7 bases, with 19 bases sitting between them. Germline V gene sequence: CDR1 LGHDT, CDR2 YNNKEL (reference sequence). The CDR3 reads CASRVGTRGKNEQFF. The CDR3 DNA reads TGTGCCAGCAGGGTCGGGACCAGAGGTAAAAATGAGCAGTTCTTC.

The CDR3 region is CASKFPTATYGYTF. CDR3 nucleotide sequence: TGCGCCAGCAAATTTCCGACAGCAACCTATGGCTACACCTTC. This sequence joins TRBV23-1 and TRBJ1-2, with D perhaps TRBD1 (5 bases). TRBV23-1 carries the ORF label, with uncertain function. CDR3 length: 14 amino acids. V lost 7 bases and J 4 bases, leaving 16 bases between the germline ends.

CDR3 bases: TGTGCCAGCTCACTCGGGACAGAACCCTACGAGCAGTACTTC. Amino acids: CASSLGTEPYEQYF. This chain links TRBV18 with TRBJ2-7; 7 bases agree with TRBD1. The CDR3 has 14 residues. V dropped 4 bases and J dropped 2; count of bases not matched to a gene: 5. Per germline, CDR1 KGHSH and CDR2 LQKENI.

CDR3 sequence (DNA): TGTGCCATCAGTGAGACAGGGCCGAGCTCTGGAAACACCATATATTTT. This encodes CAISETGPSSGNTIYF. This sequence joins TRBV10-3 and TRBJ1-3, with D maybe TRBD1 (6 bases). CDR1 is ENHRY and CDR2 is SYGVKD in the germline V gene. The V end lost 2 bases, the J end lost 0 bases, and 11 bases lay between the germline ends. The CDR3 extends over 16 amino acids.

The CDR3 bases are TGCGCCAGCAGTAACGACGGCTTCTATGGCTACACCTTC. Translation: CASSNDGFYGYTF. The V gene is TRBV10-2, the J gene TRBJ1-2; D remains ambiguous. The V end was cut by 5 bases, the J end by 4 bases, with 11 bases between. The CDR3 is made up of 13 amino acids. CDR1 is WSHSY, CDR2 SAAADI, per germline.

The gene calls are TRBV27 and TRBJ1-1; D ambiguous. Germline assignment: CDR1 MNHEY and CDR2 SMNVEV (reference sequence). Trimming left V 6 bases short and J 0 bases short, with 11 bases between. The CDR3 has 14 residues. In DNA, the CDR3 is TGTGCCAGCAGCCCCGGACGGGTGAACACTGAAGCTTTCTTT. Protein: CASSPGRVNTEAFF.

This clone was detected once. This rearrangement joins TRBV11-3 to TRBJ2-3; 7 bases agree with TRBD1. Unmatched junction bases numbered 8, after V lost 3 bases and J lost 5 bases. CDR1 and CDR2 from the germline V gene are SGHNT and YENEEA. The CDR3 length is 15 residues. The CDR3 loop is CASSFSQGVGDTQYF. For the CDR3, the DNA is TGTGCCAGCAGCTTTAGTCAGGGGGTAGGAGATACGCAGTATTTT.

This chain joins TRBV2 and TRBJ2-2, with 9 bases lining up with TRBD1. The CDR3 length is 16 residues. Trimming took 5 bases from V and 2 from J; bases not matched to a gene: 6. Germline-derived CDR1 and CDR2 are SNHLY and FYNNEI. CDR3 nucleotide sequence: TGTGCCAGCAGTTCACAGGGGGCAATCAACACCGGGGAGCTGTTTTTT. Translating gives CASSSQGAINTGELFF.

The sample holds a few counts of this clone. This CDR3 is CATSGGSSLTEAFF. DNA of the CDR3: TGTGCGACCTCAGGGGGATCTTCCTTAACTGAAGCTTTCTTT. V gene TRBV2 combines with J gene TRBJ1-1; TRBD1 matches 7 bases. This CDR3 contains 14 residues. Germline V gene data show CDR1 as SNHLY and CDR2 as FYNNEI.

DNA of the CDR3: TGTGCCAGCAGCGTATCAGGGACTAGCGGGGGGAGTGAGCAGTTCTTC. Translation gives CASSVSGTSGGSEQFF. The chain employs TRBV9 and TRBJ2-1; 15 positions match TRBD2. The V gene end was trimmed by 1 base and the J gene end by 9 bases; junction bases not matched to a gene: 5. CDR3 length equals 16 residues. CDR1 and CDR2 from the germline V gene are SGDLS and YYNGEE.

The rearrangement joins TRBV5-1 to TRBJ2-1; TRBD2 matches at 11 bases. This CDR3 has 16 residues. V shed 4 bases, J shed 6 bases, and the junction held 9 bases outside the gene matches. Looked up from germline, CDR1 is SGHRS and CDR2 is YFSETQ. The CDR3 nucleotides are TGCGCCAGCAGCGGGTACGGGACTAGCGGCCTCAATGAGCAGTTCTTC. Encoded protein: CASSGYGTSGLNEQFF. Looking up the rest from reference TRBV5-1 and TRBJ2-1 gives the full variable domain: KAGVTQTPRYLIKTRGQQVTLSCSPISGHRSVSWYQQTPGQGLQFLFEYFSETQRNKGNFPGRFSGRQFSNSRSEMNVSTLELGDSALYLCASSGYGTSGLNEQFFGPGTRLTVL.

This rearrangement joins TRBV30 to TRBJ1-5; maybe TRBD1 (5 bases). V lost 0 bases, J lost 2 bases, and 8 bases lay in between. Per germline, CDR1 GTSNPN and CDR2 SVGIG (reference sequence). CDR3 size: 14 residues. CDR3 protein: CAWSVRDGNQPQHF. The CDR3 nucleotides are TGTGCCTGGAGTGTTAGGGACGGCAATCAGCCCCAGCATTTT.

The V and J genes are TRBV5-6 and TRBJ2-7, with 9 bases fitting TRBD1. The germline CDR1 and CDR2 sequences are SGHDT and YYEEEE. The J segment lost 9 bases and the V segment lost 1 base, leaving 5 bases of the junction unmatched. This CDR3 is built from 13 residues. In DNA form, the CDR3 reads TGTGCCAGCAGCTTGCGGGACAGGGTTGTGCAGTACGTC. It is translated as CASSLRDRVVQYV.

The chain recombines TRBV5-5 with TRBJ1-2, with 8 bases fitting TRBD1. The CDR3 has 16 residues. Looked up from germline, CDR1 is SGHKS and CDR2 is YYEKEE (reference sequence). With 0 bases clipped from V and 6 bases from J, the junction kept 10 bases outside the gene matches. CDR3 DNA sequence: TGTGCCAGCAGCTTGGTATTGCAGGGGGCGTTAAATGGCTACACCTTC. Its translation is CASSLVLQGALNGYTF.

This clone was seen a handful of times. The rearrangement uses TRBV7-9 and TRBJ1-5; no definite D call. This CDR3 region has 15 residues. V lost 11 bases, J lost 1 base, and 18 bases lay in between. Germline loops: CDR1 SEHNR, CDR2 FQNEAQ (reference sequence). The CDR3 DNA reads TGTGCCCCCAACCGGACGGACGAAAGCAATCAGCCCCAGCATTTT. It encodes CAPNRTDESNQPQHF.

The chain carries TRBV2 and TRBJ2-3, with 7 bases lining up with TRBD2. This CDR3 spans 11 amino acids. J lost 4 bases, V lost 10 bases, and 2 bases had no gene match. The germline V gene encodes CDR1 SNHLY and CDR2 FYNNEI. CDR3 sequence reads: CATGLADTQYF. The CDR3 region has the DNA TGTGCCACCGGACTAGCAGATACGCAGTATTTT.

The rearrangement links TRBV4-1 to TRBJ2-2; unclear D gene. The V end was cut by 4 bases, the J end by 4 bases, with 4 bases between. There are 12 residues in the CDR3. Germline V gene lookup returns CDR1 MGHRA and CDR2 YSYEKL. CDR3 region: CASSPVTGELFF. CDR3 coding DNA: TGCGCCAGCAGCCCGGTCACCGGGGAGCTGTTTTTT.

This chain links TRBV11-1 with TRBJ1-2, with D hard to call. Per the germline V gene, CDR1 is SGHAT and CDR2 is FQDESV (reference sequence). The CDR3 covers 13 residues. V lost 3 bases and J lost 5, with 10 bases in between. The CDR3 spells CASSFSGSYGYTF. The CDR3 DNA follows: TGTGCCAGCAGCTTTAGCGGATCATATGGCTACACCTTC. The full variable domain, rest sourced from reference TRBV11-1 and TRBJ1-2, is EAEVAQSPRYKITEKSQAVAFWCDPISGHATLYWYRQILGQGPELLVQFQDESVVDDSQLPKDRFSAERLKGVDSTLKIQPAELGDSAMYLCASSFSGSYGYTFGSGTRLTVV.

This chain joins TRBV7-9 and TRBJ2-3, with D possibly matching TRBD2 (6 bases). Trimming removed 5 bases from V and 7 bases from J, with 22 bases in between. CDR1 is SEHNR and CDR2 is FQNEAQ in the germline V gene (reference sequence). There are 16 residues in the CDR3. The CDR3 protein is CASSIYGRRGKYTQYF. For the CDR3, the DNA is TGTGCCAGCAGCATATATGGGCGGAGGGGAAAATATACGCAGTATTTT.

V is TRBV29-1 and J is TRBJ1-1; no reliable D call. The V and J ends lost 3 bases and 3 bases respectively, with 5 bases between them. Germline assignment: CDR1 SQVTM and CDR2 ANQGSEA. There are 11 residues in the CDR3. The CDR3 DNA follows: TGCAGCGTTGATAGGTACACTGAAGCTTTCTTT. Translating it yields CSVDRYTEAFF.

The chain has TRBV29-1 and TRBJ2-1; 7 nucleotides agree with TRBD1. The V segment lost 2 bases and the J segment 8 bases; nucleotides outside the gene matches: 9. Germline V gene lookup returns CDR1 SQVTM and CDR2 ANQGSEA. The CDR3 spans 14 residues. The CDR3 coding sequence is TGCAGCGTTGAAAAGAGGGGGCGAGCCGATGAGCAGTTCTTC. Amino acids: CSVEKRGRADEQFF.

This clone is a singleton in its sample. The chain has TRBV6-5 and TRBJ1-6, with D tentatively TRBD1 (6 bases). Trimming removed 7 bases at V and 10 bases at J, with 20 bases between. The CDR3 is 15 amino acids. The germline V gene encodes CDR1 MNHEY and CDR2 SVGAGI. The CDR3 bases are TGTGCCAGCAAAGGGGGAGGGCGAAGAAAATCACCCCTCCACTTT. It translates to CASKGGGRRKSPLHF.